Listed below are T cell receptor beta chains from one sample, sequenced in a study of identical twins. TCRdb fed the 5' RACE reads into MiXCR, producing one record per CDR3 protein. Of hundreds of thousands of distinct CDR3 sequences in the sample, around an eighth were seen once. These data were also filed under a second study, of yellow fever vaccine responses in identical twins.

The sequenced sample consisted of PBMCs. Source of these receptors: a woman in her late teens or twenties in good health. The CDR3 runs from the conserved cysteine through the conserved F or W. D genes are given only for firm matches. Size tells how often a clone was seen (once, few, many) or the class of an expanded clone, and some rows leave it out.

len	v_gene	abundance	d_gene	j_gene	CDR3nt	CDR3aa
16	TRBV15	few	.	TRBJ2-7	TGTGCCACCAGCAGAGATTACAGTACTTTCGGTAACGAGCAGTACTTC	CATSRDYSTFGNEQYF
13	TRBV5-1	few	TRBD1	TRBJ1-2	TGCGCCAGCAGCCCGGGACAGGAAAATGGCTACACCTTC	CASSPGQENGYTF
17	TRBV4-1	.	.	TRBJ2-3	TGCGCCAGCAGCCAAAAGAATTCCGGGACCTTCACTGATACGCAGTATTTT	CASSQKNSGTFTDTQYF
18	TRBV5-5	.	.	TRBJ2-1	TGTGCCAGCAGCTTGGAAGGGGGCAGGGGGGCCTCCTACAATGAGCAGTTCTTC	CASSLEGGRGASYNEQFF
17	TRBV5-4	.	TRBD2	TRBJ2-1	TGTGCCAGCAGCTTGGCCCAGCGGGAAGCATTACTCAATGAGCAGTTCTTC	CASSLAQREALLNEQFF
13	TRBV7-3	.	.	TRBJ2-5	TGTGCCAGCAGCTTAAGTCATGGGGAGACCCAGTACTTC	CASSLSHGETQYF
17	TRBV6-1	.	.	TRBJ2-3	TGTGCCAGCAGTGAACGTGGCATGGCGGATCACACAGATACGCAGTATTTT	CASSERGMADHTDTQYF
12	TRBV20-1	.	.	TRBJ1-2	TGCAGTACCCGACAAGGGGATATTGGCTACACCTTC	CSTRQGDIGYTF
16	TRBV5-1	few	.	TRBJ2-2	TGCGCCAGCGCCCCAAGGCTGGGGGCGAACACCGGGGAGCTGTTTTTT	CASAPRLGANTGELFF
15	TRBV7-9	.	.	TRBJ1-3	TGTGCCAGCAGCTTATTGTCAGACTCTGGAAACACCATATATTTT	CASSLLSDSGNTIYF
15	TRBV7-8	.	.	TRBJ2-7	TGTGCCAGCAGCTTAGGTACTAGCAGTGCCTACGAGCAGTACTTC	CASSLGTSSAYEQYF
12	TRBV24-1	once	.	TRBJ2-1	TGTGCCACCAGTGCCCTCCCGGGTGAGCAGTTCTTC	CATSALPGEQFF
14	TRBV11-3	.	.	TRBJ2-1	TGTGCCAGCAGCTACATACCTAGACAGTATGAGCAGTTCTTC	CASSYIPRQYEQFF
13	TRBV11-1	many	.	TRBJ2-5	TGTGCCAGCAGCTTATCAGATCAAGAGACCCAGTACTTC	CASSLSDQETQYF
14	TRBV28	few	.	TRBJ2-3	TGTGCCAGCAGTTTTGAGGGAGTGGGAGATACGCAGTATTTT	CASSFEGVGDTQYF
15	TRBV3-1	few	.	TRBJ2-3	TGTGCCAGCACTTATGGAGGGGGCTTCGGAGATACGCAGTATTTT	CASTYGGGFGDTQYF
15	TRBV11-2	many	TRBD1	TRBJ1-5	TGTGCCAGCAGCTCCGGACAGGGAGTGGGTCAGCCCCAGCATTTT	CASSSGQGVGQPQHF
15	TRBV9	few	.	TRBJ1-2	TGTGCCAGCAGCGTGCGTTCTGATGCTTTGCTTGGCTACACCTTC	CASSVRSDALLGYTF
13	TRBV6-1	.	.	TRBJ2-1	TGTGCCAGCAGGTCCGTGGGAGTGGATGAGCAGTTCTTC	CASRSVGVDEQFF
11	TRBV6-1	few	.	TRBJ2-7	TGTGCCAGCGAACGGGTTGGGGAGCAGTACTTC	CASERVGEQYF
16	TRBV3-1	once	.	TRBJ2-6	TGTGCCAGCAGCCAACTTCCAGGGTCTGTGGCCAACGTCCTGACTTTC	CASSQLPGSVANVLTF
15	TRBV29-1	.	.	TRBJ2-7	TGCAGCGTTGAGGACCCCAGGGTAGGTGGATACGAGCAGTACTTC	CSVEDPRVGGYEQYF
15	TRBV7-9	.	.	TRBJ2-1	TGTGCCAGCAGCCCCACCCAACTAGGAGGCAATGAGCAGTTCTTC	CASSPTQLGGNEQFF